This T cell receptor (beta chain) was sequenced for a study of blood T cell repertoires in COVID-19. In the study overall: Samples came from the United States, Italy and Spain, spanning acute and convalescent COVID-19.

Original data processing: Reference gene primer amplification in the assay estimated nucleated cell counts. Generated by immunoSEQ multiplex PCR, the TCRdb table keeps only in-frame clones and is missing some. V and J calls and clone size are those listed in that table; D and trimming were worked out from the DNA. The profile covers some 180,000 clones, with more than 80% appearing a single time and 6.2% taken by the ten largest. The V gene end was trimmed by 1 base and the J gene end by 4 bases; junction bases not matched to a gene: 6. The germline CDR1 and CDR2 sequences are SQVTM and ANQGSEA. The CDR3 covers 14 residues. Two negative PCRs, clearance, or symptom resolution were required of recovered Cohort 3 donors.

The J gene is TRBJ1-2, the V gene TRBV29-1; TRBD1 matches 7 bases. The clonotype originates from a middle-aged man who had recovered from COVID-19. Sequencing used PBMCs or T cells enriched from blood (not recorded which). Here the CDR3 DNA reads TGCAGCGTTGAAGGGGCGGGACAGCTCTATGGCTACACCTTC. Its translation is CSVEGAGQLYGYTF.